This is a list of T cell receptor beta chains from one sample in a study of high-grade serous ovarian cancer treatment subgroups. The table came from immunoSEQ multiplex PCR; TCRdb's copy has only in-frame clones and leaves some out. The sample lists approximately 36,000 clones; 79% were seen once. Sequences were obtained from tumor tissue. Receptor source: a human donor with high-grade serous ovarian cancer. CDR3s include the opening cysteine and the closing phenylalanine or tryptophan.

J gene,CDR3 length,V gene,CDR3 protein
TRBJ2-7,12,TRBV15,CATSRDQWGQYF
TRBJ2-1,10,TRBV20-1,CSARGYEQFF
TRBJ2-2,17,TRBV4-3,CASSQDRLAGGPRELFF
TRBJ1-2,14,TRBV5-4,CASTKGGANYGYTF
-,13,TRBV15,CATSTGTDYEQYF
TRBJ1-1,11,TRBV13,CASSFNTEAFF
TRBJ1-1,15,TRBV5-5,CASSLVASSNTEAFF
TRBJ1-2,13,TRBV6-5,CASSYSVDRGNTF
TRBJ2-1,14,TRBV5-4,CASSLSVSSDEQFF
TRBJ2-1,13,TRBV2,CASSEGLHNEQFF
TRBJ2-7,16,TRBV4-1,CASSFLQGFKGYEQYF
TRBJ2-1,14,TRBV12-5,CASGLERVHNEQFF
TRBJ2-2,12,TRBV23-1,CATNGQTGELFF
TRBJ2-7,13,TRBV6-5,CASSYGDKYEQYF
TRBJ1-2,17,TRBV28,CASSQLGGPAVILGYTF
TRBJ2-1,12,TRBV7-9,CASSFYINEQFF
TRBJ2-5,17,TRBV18,CASSPPAGKVSDGTQYF
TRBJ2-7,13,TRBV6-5,CASNGPGGSEQYF
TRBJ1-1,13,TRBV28,CASSLAGRTEAFF
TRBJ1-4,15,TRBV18,CASSPSGGGEEKLFF
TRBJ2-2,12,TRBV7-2,CASSLEGVLLFF
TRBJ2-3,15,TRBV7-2,CASSFTRDPPDTQYF
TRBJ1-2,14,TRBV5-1,CASSGGQGDYGYTF
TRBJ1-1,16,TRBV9,CASSAELGGINTEAFF
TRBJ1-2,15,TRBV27,CASSPGTGPFSGYTF
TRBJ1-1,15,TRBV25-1,CASSVGGRMNTEAFF
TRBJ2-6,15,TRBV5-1,CASSFTGAGANVLTF